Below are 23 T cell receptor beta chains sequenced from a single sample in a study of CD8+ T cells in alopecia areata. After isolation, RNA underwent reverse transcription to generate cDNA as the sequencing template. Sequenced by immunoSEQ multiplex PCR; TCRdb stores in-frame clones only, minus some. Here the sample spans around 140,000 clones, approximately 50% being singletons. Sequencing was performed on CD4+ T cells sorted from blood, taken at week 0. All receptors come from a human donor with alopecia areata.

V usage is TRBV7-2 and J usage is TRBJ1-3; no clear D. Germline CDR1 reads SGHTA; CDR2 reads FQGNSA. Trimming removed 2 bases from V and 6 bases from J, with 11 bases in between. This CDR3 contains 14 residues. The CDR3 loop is CASSLSPLVNTIYF. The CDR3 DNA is TGTGCCAGCAGCTTATCCCCCCTGGTAAACACCATATATTTT.

CDR3 sequence reads: CSVGGDTQYF. Written as DNA, the CDR3 is TGCAGCGTTGGAGGAGATACGCAGTATTTT. The chain uses TRBV29-1 and TRBJ2-3, with D hard to call. Trimming pared 4 bases from V and 5 bases from J, leaving 4 bases between. The CDR3 loop spans 10 amino acids. Germline V gene lookup returns CDR1 SQVTM and CDR2 ANQGSEA.

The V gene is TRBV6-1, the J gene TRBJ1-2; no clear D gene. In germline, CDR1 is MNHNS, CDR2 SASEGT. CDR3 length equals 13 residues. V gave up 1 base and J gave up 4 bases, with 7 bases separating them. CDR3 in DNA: TGTGCCAGCAGTGAAGTTGGAGCCTATGGCTACACCTTC. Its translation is CASSEVGAYGYTF.

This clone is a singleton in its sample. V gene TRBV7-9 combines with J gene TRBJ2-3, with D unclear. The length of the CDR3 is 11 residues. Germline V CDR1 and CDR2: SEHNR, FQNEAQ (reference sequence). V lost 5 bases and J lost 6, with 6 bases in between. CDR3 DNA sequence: TGTGCCAGCAGCCCCGCGGATACGCAGTATTTT. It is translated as CASSPADTQYF.

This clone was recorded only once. The CDR3 coding sequence is TGTGCCAGCACAGCCGGGAATGAGCAGTTCTTC. Translation: CASTAGNEQFF. The gene calls are TRBV6-1 and TRBJ2-1, with D hard to call. Trimming took 7 bases from V and 7 from J, leaving 8 bases between them. The CDR3 spans 11 residues. CDR1 MNHNS and CDR2 SASEGT come from the germline V gene.

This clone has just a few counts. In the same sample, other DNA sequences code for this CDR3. The CDR3 here is CASSFGLAGYEQYF. DNA of the CDR3: TGCGCCAGCAGTTTCGGACTAGCGGGCTACGAGCAGTACTTC. The rearrangement joins TRBV5-1 to TRBJ2-7; 11 nucleotides match TRBD2. After removal of 5 bases from V and 3 bases from J, the junction contained 4 bases not matched to a gene. From germline, CDR1 is SGHRS and CDR2 YFSETQ. The CDR3 covers 14 residues.

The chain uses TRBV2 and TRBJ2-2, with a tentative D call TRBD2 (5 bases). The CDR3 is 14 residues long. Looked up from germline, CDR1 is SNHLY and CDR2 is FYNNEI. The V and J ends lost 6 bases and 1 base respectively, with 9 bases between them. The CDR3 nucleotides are TGTGCCAGCAGCGGAACTAGGAACACCGGGGAGCTGTTTTTT. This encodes CASSGTRNTGELFF. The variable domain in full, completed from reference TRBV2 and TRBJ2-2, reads EPEVTQTPSHQVTQMGQEVILRCVPISNHLYFYWYRQILGQKVEFLVSFYNNEISEKSEIFDDQFSVERPDGSNFTLKIRSTKLEDSAMYFCASSGTRNTGELFFGEGSRLTVL.

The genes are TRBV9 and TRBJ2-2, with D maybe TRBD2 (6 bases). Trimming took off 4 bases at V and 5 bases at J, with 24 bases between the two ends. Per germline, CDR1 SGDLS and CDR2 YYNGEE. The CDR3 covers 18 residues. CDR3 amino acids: CASSTTSGAGSYTGELFF. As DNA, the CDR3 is TGTGCCAGCAGCACCACGTCGGGTGCCGGGAGCTATACCGGGGAGCTGTTTTTT.

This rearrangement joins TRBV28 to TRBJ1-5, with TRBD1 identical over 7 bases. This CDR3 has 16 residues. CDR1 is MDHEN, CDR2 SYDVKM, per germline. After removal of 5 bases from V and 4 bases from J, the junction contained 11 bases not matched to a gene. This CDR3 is CASSQDSGGRNQPQHF. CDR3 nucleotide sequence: TGTGCCAGCAGTCAAGACTCAGGGGGAAGGAATCAGCCCCAGCATTTT.

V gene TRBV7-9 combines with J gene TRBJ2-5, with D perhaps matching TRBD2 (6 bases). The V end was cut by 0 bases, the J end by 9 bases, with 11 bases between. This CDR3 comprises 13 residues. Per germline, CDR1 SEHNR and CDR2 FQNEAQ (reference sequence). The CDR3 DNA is TGTGCCAGCAGCTTAGCGGCGGGCGGGGCCCAGTACTTC. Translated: CASSLAAGGAQYF.

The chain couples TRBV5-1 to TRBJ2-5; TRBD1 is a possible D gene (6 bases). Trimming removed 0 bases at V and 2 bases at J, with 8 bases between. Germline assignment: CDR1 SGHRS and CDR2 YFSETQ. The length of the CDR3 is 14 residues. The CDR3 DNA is TGCGCCAGCAGCTTGGCGGACAGTCAAGAGACCCAGTACTTC. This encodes CASSLADSQETQYF.

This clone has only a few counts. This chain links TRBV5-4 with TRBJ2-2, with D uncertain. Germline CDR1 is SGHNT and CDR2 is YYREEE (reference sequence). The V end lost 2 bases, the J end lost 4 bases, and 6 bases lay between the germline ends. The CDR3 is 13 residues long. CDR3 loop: CASSLGITGELFF. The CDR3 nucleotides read TGTGCCAGCAGCTTAGGGATCACCGGGGAGCTGTTTTTT.

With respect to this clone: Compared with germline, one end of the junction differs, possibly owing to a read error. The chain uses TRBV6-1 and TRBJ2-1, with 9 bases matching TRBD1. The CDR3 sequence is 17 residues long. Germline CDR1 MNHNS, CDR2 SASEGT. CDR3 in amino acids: CASREVSGTGLNNEQFF. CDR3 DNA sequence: TGTGCCAGCAGAGAAGTATCCGGGACAGGGCTGAACAATGAGCAGTTCTTC.

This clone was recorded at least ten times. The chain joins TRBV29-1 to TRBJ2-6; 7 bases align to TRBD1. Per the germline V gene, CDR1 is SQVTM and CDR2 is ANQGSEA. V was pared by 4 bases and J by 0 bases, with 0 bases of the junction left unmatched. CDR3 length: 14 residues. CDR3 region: CSVGDSSGANVLTF. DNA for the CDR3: TGCAGCGTTGGGGACAGCTCTGGGGCCAACGTCCTGACTTTC.

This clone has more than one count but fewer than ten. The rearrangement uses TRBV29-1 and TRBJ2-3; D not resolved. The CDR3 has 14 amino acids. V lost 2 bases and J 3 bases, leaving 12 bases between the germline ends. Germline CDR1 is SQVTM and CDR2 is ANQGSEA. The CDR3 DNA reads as TGCAGCGTTGAACACGGCTTAGGAACAGATACGCAGTATTTT. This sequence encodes CSVEHGLGTDTQYF.

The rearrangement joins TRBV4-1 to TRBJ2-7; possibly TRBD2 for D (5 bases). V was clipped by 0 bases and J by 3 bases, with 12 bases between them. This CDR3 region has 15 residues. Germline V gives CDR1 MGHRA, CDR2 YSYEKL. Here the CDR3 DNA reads TGCGCCAGCAGCCAAGATTGGGCGGACTTCTACGAGCAGTACTTC. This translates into CASSQDWADFYEQYF.

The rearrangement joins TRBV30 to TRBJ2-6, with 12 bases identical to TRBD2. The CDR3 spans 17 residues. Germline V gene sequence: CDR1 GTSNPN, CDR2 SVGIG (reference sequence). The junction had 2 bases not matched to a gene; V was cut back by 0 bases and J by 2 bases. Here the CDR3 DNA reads TGTGCCTGGAGTGTTCCTAGCGGGAGGGCTGGGGCCAACGTCCTGACTTTC. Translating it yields CAWSVPSGRAGANVLTF.

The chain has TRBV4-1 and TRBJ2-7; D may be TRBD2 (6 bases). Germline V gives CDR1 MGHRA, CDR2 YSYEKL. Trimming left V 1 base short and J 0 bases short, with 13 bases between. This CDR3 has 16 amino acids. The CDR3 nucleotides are TGCGCCAGCAGCCAAGGGAGTGGGACTGGCTCCTACGAGCAGTACTTC. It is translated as CASSQGSGTGSYEQYF.

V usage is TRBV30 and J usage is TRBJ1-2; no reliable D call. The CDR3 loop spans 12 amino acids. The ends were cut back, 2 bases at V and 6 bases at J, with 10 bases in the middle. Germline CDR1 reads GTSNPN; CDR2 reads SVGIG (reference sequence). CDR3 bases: TGTGCCTGGAGTTTGAATGTAGATGGCTACACCTTC. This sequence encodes CAWSLNVDGYTF.

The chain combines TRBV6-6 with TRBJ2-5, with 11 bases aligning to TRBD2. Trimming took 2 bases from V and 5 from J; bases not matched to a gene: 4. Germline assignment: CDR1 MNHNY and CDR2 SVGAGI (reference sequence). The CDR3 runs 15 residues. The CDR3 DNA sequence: TGTGCCAGCAGTTACCTACTAGCGGGAGTGGAGACCCAGTACTTC. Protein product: CASSYLLAGVETQYF.

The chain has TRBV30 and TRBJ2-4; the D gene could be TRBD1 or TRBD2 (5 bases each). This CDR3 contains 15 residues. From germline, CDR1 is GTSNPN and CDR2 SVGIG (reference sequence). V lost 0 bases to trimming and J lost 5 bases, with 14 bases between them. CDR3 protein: CAWSVRGRRQNIQYF. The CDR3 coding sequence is TGTGCCTGGAGTGTACGGGGCCGCCGTCAAAACATTCAGTACTTC.

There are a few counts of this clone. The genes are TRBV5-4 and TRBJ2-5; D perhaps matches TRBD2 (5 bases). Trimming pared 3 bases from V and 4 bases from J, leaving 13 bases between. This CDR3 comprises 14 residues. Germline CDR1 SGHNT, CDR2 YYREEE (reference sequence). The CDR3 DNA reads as TGTGCCAGCAGCTCGAGCGGTCTTGGAGAGACCCAGTACTTC. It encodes CASSSSGLGETQYF.

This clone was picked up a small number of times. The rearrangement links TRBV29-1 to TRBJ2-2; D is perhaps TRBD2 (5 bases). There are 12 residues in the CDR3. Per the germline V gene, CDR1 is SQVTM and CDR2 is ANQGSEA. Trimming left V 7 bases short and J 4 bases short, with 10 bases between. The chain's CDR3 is CSASGFTGELFF. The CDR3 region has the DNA TGCAGCGCGTCGGGGTTCACCGGGGAGCTGTTTTTT.